This TCR beta chain was recorded in a study of T cell clones after liver transplantation (dated by TCRdb to about 2019). In terms of the full investigation: The samples were obtained from ITN030ST, a randomized trial that attempted immunosuppression withdrawal within 2 years after liver transplantation. Third party-reactive TCRbeta sequences from pre-transplant MLRs were also identified as an antigen-independent comparator for donor-reactive sequences. The studied cohort comprised 8 liver transplant recipients, 3 classified as tolerant and 5 as non-tolerant. Of the eight recipients, three were HCV-positive, while the remaining recipients had been transplanted for non-autoimmune, non-viral indications. Tolerance meant complete immunosuppression withdrawal for at least one year without liver enzymes rising beyond twice the upper limit of normal. Donor-reactive T cell clones were identified by TCRbeta sequencing after a pre-transplant mixed lymphocyte reaction and then tracked in post-transplant blood. Blood samples were collected pre-transplant, pre-randomization before withdrawal, and post-randomization after either complete withdrawal or failed withdrawal. Subjects received no induction therapy and standard immunosuppression until randomization at 12-24 months post-transplant.

From the cysteine up to the phenylalanine, the CDR3 has a length of 10 residues. This entry keeps only the CDR3 DNA: 30 bases, framed from base 1. CDR1 and CDR2, per the germline V gene (reference sequence), are MNHEY and SMNVEV. V is cut by 11 bases and J by 5 bases, and the space between the germline ends is 10 bases. Using immunoSEQ, frozen genomic DNA was subjected to high-throughput TCRbeta CDR3 sequencing, a process that included PCR amplification, mapping, bias correction and internal controls. The study's own analysis went as follows. Productive rearrangements were retained, and unique TCRbeta sequences were defined by the CDR3 nucleotide sequence together with the V and J gene. Donor-reactive sequences required at least 5-fold expansion in CFSE-low cells versus unstimulated pre-transplant cells and at least 0.01% frequency. To ensure at least 90% detection power, minimum frequency thresholds were set for each subject based on that subject's lowest-template unstimulated sample. Jensen-Shannon divergence between the top 1000 TCRbeta sequences post- versus pre-transplant served as the measure of repertoire turnover. Two-sided Fisher's exact tests were used to test for changes in how often donor-reactive sequences were detected. TCRdb's version of the immuneACCESS table is confined to in-frame rearrangements and falls short of the full clone set. An unresolved V gene accounts for under half of the shortfall where checked; the remainder is of unknown origin. V and J calls and clone size are given by that table; D and trimming were obtained from the DNA. This sample holds over 25,000 clones; around 94% were observed only once. The ten largest clones add up to more than 25% of the sample.

Of note for this clone: Its binding antigen is unknown. Within one base of it there is no much larger clone, and no base qualities were kept.

Unstimulated PBMCs, after thawing, were stained for CD3, CD4 and CD8 and then FACS-sorted into CD3+CD4+ and CD3+CD8+ populations. All 8 studied subjects were randomized to immunosuppression withdrawal. Genomic DNA was isolated with the Qiagen DNeasy Blood and Tissue Kit. Overall study outcomes, separate from this receptor: The decline in donor-reactive sequences exceeded the decline in third party-reactive sequences, suggesting partial antigen-specific deletion that was unrelated to withdrawal success. Low numbers of available donor cells limited the measurable donor-reactive repertoire in a couple of subjects. Conclusions were preliminary, limited by small, heterogeneous patient numbers and non-standardized post-transplant time points. A significant post-transplant decrease in circulating donor-reactive CD4 TCRbeta sequences was observed in 5 of 8 subjects, irrespective of tolerance or HCV status. Since no allograft tissue specimens were available, donor-reactive T cells may have migrated into the graft instead of being deleted. After accounting for repertoire turnover, donor-reactive detection was significantly reduced in 7 of 8 subjects for CD4 and 8 of 8 for CD8.

The clonotype originates from a human patient who received a liver transplant. Some T cells may have been brought in with the graft after a transplant. The rearranged chain carries TRBV27 and TRBJ2-7; no confident D gene assignment can be made. The sample in question was CD8+ T cells from blood, obtained 12 months after liver transplant. CDR3 reads: CAAGFNEQYF. The sequence in DNA is TGTGCCGCCGGGTTCAACGAGCAGTACTTC.